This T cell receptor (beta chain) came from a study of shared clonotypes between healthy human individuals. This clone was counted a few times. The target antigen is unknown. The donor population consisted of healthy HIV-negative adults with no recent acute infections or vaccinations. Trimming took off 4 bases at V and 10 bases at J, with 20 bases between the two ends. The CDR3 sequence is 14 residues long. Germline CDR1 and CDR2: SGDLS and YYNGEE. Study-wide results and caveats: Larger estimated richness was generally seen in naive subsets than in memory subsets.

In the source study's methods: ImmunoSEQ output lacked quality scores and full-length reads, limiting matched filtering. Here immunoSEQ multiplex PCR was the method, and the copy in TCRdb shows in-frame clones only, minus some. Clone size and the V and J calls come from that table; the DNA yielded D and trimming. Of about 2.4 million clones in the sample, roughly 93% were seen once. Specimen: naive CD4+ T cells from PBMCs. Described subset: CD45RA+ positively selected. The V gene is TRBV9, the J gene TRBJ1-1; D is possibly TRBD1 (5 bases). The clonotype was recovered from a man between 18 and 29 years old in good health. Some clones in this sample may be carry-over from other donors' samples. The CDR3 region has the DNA TGTGCCAGCAGCTCAACCGGGACGAGCGACCGAGCTTTCTTT. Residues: CASSSTGTSDRAFF.